The text below deals with one TCR beta chain. CDR1 and CDR2 (germline): SQVTM, ANQGSEA. The V gene end was trimmed by 7 bases and the J gene end by 6 bases; junction bases not matched to a gene: 0. The CDR3 loop spans 12 amino acids. The data derive from a study of blood T cell repertoires in COVID-19. The wider study: In each case, the material was cDNA or gDNA derived from T cells, B-cell-depleted T cells, or PBMCs.

The authors' processing: Scientists estimated how many nucleated cells there were by amplifying reference gene primers. Assay used: immunoSEQ multiplex PCR; TCRdb lists only in-frame clones, some missing. The V and J calls and clone size are taken from that table; D and trimming were inferred from the DNA. The sample yields roughly 200,000 clones, roughly 77% seen once. The chain joins TRBV29-1 to TRBJ2-1; 13 nucleotides agree with TRBD2. The TCR comes from a woman in her thirties or forties with COVID-19, enrolled during active disease. The specimen sequenced was peripheral blood. CDR3: CSGTSGSNEQFF. The DNA for the CDR3 is TGCAGCGGGACTAGCGGGAGCAATGAGCAGTTCTTC.